The rows below give T cell receptor beta chains drawn from one sample of a study of CD8+ T cells in alopecia areata. Some clones are missing from TCRdb's copy, which holds only in-frame ones; the method was immunoSEQ multiplex PCR. The table includes 150,000 or so clones, approximately 50% detected once. What was sequenced was CD4+ T cells sorted from blood. These receptors were obtained from a human donor with alopecia areata. Each CDR3 is given with its conserved first and last residue. A D gene is named only where the DNA matches it firmly. Rows give clone size only sometimes, using once, few, many, or a class for an expanded clone.

V gene: TRBV30; D gene: TRBD2; J gene: TRBJ2-7; clone size: once; CDR3 protein: CAWSVGGYEQYF; CDR3 DNA: TGTGCCTGGAGCGTGGGGGGGTACGAGCAGTACTTC
V gene: TRBV20-1; D gene: .; J gene: TRBJ1-4; clone size: .; CDR3 protein: CSARAGGLLFF; CDR3 DNA: TGCAGTGCTAGAGCGGGGGGCCTACTGTTTTTT
V gene: TRBV5-1; D gene: .; J gene: TRBJ2-6; clone size: .; CDR3 protein: CASSLEGNGANVLTF; CDR3 DNA: TGCGCCAGCAGCTTGGAGGGCAATGGGGCCAACGTCCTGACTTTC
V gene: TRBV6-6; D gene: .; J gene: TRBJ1-2; clone size: .; CDR3 protein: CASSQLGEVYGYTF; CDR3 DNA: TGTGCCAGCAGCCAACTGGGGGAGGTCTATGGCTACACCTTC
V gene: TRBV5-1; D gene: .; J gene: TRBJ2-1; clone size: .; CDR3 protein: CASSLEGLVSSYNEQFF; CDR3 DNA: TGCGCCAGCAGCTTGGAGGGGCTGGTTAGCTCCTACAATGAGCAGTTCTTC
V gene: TRBV29-1; D gene: .; J gene: TRBJ2-6; clone size: .; CDR3 protein: CSVESSGANVLTF; CDR3 DNA: TGCAGCGTCGAATCCTCTGGGGCCAACGTCCTGACTTTC
V gene: TRBV2; D gene: .; J gene: TRBJ1-5; clone size: .; CDR3 protein: CASCWAPNSNQPQHF; CDR3 DNA: TGTGCCAGCTGTTGGGCCCCGAATTCCAATCAGCCCCAGCATTTT
V gene: TRBV19; D gene: TRBD2; J gene: TRBJ2-1; clone size: few; CDR3 protein: CASSGGTSGRVQFF; CDR3 DNA: TGTGCCAGTAGTGGTGGGACTAGCGGGAGGGTCCAGTTCTTC
V gene: TRBV27; D gene: .; J gene: TRBJ2-7; clone size: few; CDR3 protein: CASRVAGGYEQYF; CDR3 DNA: TGTGCCAGCAGAGTGGCAGGGGGGTACGAGCAGTACTTC
V gene: TRBV28; D gene: .; J gene: TRBJ1-2; clone size: .; CDR3 protein: CASSLSRGPVGYTF; CDR3 DNA: TGTGCCAGCAGTTTATCCCGGGGACCCGTGGGCTACACCTTC
V gene: TRBV28; D gene: .; J gene: TRBJ1-2; clone size: few; CDR3 protein: CASSSRYGYTF; CDR3 DNA: TGTGCCAGCAGTTCGCGCTATGGCTACACCTTC
V gene: TRBV7-8; D gene: TRBD1; J gene: TRBJ1-2; clone size: .; CDR3 protein: CASSLEIHRGRVDYGYTF; CDR3 DNA: TGTGCCAGCAGCTTAGAGATTCACAGGGGGCGCGTAGACTATGGCTACACCTTC
V gene: TRBV29-1; D gene: TRBD1; J gene: TRBJ2-7; clone size: few; CDR3 protein: CSVGQGLGYEQYF; CDR3 DNA: TGCAGCGTCGGACAGGGGTTAGGCTACGAGCAGTACTTC
V gene: TRBV19; D gene: .; J gene: TRBJ2-3; clone size: few; CDR3 protein: CASIPRGGREGYTQYF; CDR3 DNA: TGTGCCAGTATCCCCCGGGGAGGACGGGAAGGCTATACGCAGTATTTT
V gene: TRBV4-1; D gene: .; J gene: TRBJ2-3; clone size: once; CDR3 protein: CASSQMSLATDTQYF; CDR3 DNA: TGCGCCAGCAGCCAGATGTCCCTAGCCACAGATACGCAGTATTTT
V gene: TRBV29-1; D gene: .; J gene: TRBJ2-3; clone size: .; CDR3 protein: CSARGSDTQYF; CDR3 DNA: TGCAGCGCCAGGGGTTCAGATACGCAGTATTTT
V gene: TRBV19; D gene: TRBD1; J gene: TRBJ2-4; clone size: .; CDR3 protein: CASSIGTGAGKNIQYF; CDR3 DNA: TGTGCCAGTAGTATAGGGACAGGGGCAGGCAAAAACATTCAGTACTTC